Listed here is a single T cell receptor beta chain. This specimen comes from a study of control samples from healthy donors and cancer patients. Libraries were prepared by immunoSEQ multiplex PCR; TCRdb keeps only in-frame clonotypes and omits some of them. The sample shows roughly 98,000 clones, roughly 86% of them seen only once. V was shortened by 1 base and J by 2 bases, with 13 bases between the two germline ends. The germline V gene has CDR1 MGHRA and CDR2 YSYEKL. The CDR3 loop spans 16 amino acids. Sequencing was performed on blood. The chain carries TRBV4-1 and TRBJ2-3, with TRBD1 as a possible D gene (6 bases). This TCR came from a woman aged 55-70 years in good health. CDR3 sequence (DNA): TGCGCCAGCAGCCAAGCAGGCGAGGGGGTCACAGATACGCAGTATTTT. This encodes CASSQAGEGVTDTQYF.